These T cell receptor beta chains were read from a single sample in a study of beta chain features in type 1 diabetes. Using immunoSEQ multiplex PCR, the repertoire was profiled, and TCRdb retains in-frame clones only, with some absent. This sample has around 300,000 clones, with around 10% found just once. Sequencing was done on a sample of naive CD4+ T cells from blood. The receptors were gathered from a woman in her twenties or thirties in good health. Both conserved end residues are trimmed from each CDR3. For some rows the clone size is stated as once, few or many, or as a class when expanded; others skip it.

abundance: -; v_gene: TRBV5-6; j_gene: TRBJ2-7; CDR3aa: ASSGPGTESYEQY
abundance: -; v_gene: TRBV4-2; j_gene: TRBJ2-7; CDR3aa: ASSQALATEQY
abundance: few; v_gene: TRBV2; j_gene: TRBJ2-5; CDR3aa: ASSKNTGTQETQY
abundance: few; v_gene: TRBV25-1; j_gene: TRBJ2-7; CDR3aa: ASSGLGATYEQY
abundance: few; v_gene: TRBV6-5; j_gene: TRBJ1-5; CDR3aa: ASSPGQGGNQPQH
abundance: few; v_gene: TRBV30; j_gene: TRBJ1-5; CDR3aa: AWNGGSNQPQH
abundance: -; v_gene: TRBV9; j_gene: TRBJ2-7; CDR3aa: ASSVAPTYEQY
abundance: -; v_gene: TRBV7-6; j_gene: TRBJ2-7; CDR3aa: ASSSSGMSQY
abundance: -; v_gene: TRBV28; j_gene: TRBJ2-3; CDR3aa: ASSFGSSTDTQY
abundance: -; v_gene: TRBV19; j_gene: TRBJ2-5; CDR3aa: ASSKTARQETQY
abundance: once; v_gene: TRBV11-3; j_gene: TRBJ2-3; CDR3aa: ASSSPLAGDTDTQY
abundance: -; v_gene: TRBV30; j_gene: TRBJ1-3; CDR3aa: AWSVGTGSGNTIY
abundance: few; v_gene: TRBV9; j_gene: TRBJ2-7; CDR3aa: ASSVEGTGPYEQY
abundance: -; v_gene: TRBV7-2; j_gene: TRBJ2-1; CDR3aa: ASSLGGPNEQF
abundance: few; v_gene: TRBV25-1; j_gene: TRBJ2-7; CDR3aa: ASSEQASSYEQY
abundance: few; v_gene: TRBV2; j_gene: TRBJ2-7; CDR3aa: ASMRQLVNYEQY